This TCR beta chain is from a study of Tregs in tolerant kidney transplant recipients (dated by TCRdb to about 2019). Study-level background: The transplants used related donors with nonmyeloablative bone marrow transplantation, and mixed chimerism in the human trials was transient. The study applied TCRbeta sequencing to find donor-specific regulatory T cells before combined kidney and bone marrow transplantation and then followed those same cells after transplant.

For TCRbeta CDR3 sequencing, genomic DNA from the sorted cells was extracted using the QIAGEN DNeasy Blood and Tissue Kit. High-throughput TCRbeta CDR3 sequencing, including PCR amplification with bias correction and internal controls, was performed commercially through immunoSEQ. The source study handled its data this way. A unique productive TCRbeta sequence was defined by the CDR3 nucleotide sequence when primers matched, and otherwise by the CDR3 amino acid sequence together with the Vbeta and Jbeta genes. To correct for sorting error, sequences found in more than one sorted population at a frequency ratio of 2:1 or less were discarded, and the remaining shared sequences were assigned to the population with the higher frequency. A sequence was defined as donor-reactive if the sequence was expanded at least 5-fold in CFSE-low cells compared with unstimulated cells and had a frequency of at least 0.01% in CFSE-low cells. Repertoire divergence was quantified by Jensen-Shannon divergence calculated from the top 100 TCRbeta sequences ranked by frequency. For samples with multiple sequencing runs, sorting error was corrected in each run separately before the runs were combined. TCRdb stores this immuneACCESS table with in-frame sequences only. Part of the clones is absent; in the studies checked, under half of the shortfall reflects unresolved V genes, and no reason is known for the rest. Clone size and V and J calls were adopted from that table, with D and trimming inferred from the DNA. The sample's table covers 25,000 to 35,000 clones. Roughly 7.1% of the sample is in the top ten clones.

From cysteine to phenylalanine, the CDR3 is 11 amino acids long. Part of the CDR3 DNA is given, 24 bases translated from base 1. Per the germline V gene (reference sequence), PRHDT is the CDR1 and FYEKMQ is the CDR2. The research as a whole found: Biological reproducibility was not directly addressed, though technical replication error appeared minimal. Expanding Tregs with activated donor B cells appeared to identify the most biologically relevant and donor-specific TCRbeta repertoire. For some patients the PCR primers changed over time, which made it impossible to compare the samples from those patients at the nucleotide level. In tolerant patients, the expansion of donor-specific Tregs was greater than global Treg expansion, suggesting that the expansion was antigen-driven rather than nonspecific. Because the study included only a small number of patients, the results must be confirmed in larger populations and under other immunosuppression protocols.

What this sample's time point label stands for: blood sample drawn before combined kidney and bone marrow transplant. Thawed PBMCs were FACS-sorted into unstimulated Tregs (CD4+CD25+CD127-), CD4+ non-Tregs (CD4+CD25-), CD4 cells and CD8 cells. Patients were 4 combined kidney and bone marrow transplant recipients from the ITN036ST trial, and only these trial subjects had samples available. Healthy control blood was processed to PBMCs by Ficoll density gradient and cryopreserved, and patient PBMCs were collected before and after transplant. As to this clone: The antigen this receptor binds is unknown. The read halts 3 residues ahead of the CDR3 end, with the missing end drawn from the germline J gene.

The TCR comes from a human donor who received a combined kidney and bone marrow transplant. The chain is encoded by TRBV13 joined to TRBJ2-5; no D gene can be assigned with confidence. The specimen was CD8+ T cells from blood, collected before the transplant. The sequenced part of the CDR3 DNA is TGTGCCAGCAGCACGTCAGATACC. Its translation reads: CASSTSDT. The complete CDR3 sequence is CASSTSDTQYF.